This T cell receptor beta chain was sequenced in a study of response to subunit inactivated influenza vaccine. Looked up from germline, CDR1 is SGDLS and CDR2 is YYNGEE. Trimming removed 3 bases from V and 4 bases from J, with 12 bases in between. The CDR3 is 14 amino acids. TCRdb reanalysed the RT-PCR reads using MiXCR and keeps one entry per CDR3 protein. The sample has about 780,000 distinct CDR3 sequences, approximately 17% seen once. Notes on the study in general: Few additional T cells are recruited per seasonal influenza vaccination, authors suggested.

This clonotype turned up a few times. Antigen specificity is unknown. V gene TRBV9 combines with J gene TRBJ2-3, with D possibly being TRBD2 (6 bases). This specimen was PBMCs from blood, taken around 5 days after vaccination. The sequence was obtained from a man between 45 and 60 years old who received an inactivated influenza vaccine. The CDR3 sequence is CASSGEVVSDTQYF. In DNA form, the CDR3 reads TGTGCCAGCAGCGGGGAGGTAGTCTCAGATACGCAGTATTTT.